These 4 T cell receptor beta chains were sequenced from one sample in a study of shared clonotypes between healthy human individuals (dated by TCRdb to the early 2020s). The library came from the immunoSEQ multiplex PCR assay. TCRdb's version of the immuneACCESS table is confined to in-frame rearrangements and falls short of the full clone set. An unresolved V gene accounts for under half of the shortfall where checked; the remainder is of unknown origin. The sample records more than 2 million clones, approximately 95% of which are singletons. 0.13% of the sample is taken by the ten largest. Sequences were obtained from naive CD4+ T cells sorted from blood. According to the study, the label for this sample's cell subset or site signals: CD45RA+ positively selected. The receptors derive from a man aged 18 to 29 in good health.

The chain links TRBV11-3 to TRBJ2-3; 9 bases fit TRBD1. The CDR3 has 16 residues. Germline V gene data show CDR1 as SGHNT and CDR2 as YENEEA. The V and J ends lost 5 bases and 6 bases, in that order; junction bases with no gene match: 12. CDR3 region: CASSTNRGQWPDTQYF. The DNA of the CDR3 is TGTGCCAGCAGCACGAACAGGGGGCAATGGCCGGATACGCAGTATTTT.

The rearrangement joins TRBV4-2 to TRBJ2-6; 7 bases match TRBD1. The junction had 10 bases not matched to a gene; V was cut back by 6 bases and J by 2 bases. This CDR3 has 17 residues. Germline V gene data show CDR1 as LGHNA and CDR2 as YNFKEQ. The chain's CDR3 is CASRQSEGATGANVLTF. CDR3 in DNA: TGTGCCAGCAGGCAGAGCGAGGGGGCGACTGGGGCCAACGTCCTGACTTTC.

This clone was recorded only once. The J gene is TRBJ2-1, the V gene TRBV6-1; maybe TRBD2 (6 bases). Trimming took off 2 bases at V and 9 bases at J, with 17 bases between the two ends. This CDR3 region has 15 residues. Germline-derived CDR1 and CDR2 are MNHNS and SASEGT. The DNA of the CDR3 is TGTGCCAGCAGTGAATATGAAGGCGGGGTTAGTGAGCAGTTCTTC. Residues: CASSEYEGGVSEQFF.

The J gene is TRBJ1-4, the V gene TRBV28, with D possibly matching TRBD1 (5 bases). This CDR3 contains 16 residues. V was clipped by 5 bases and J by 0 bases, with 13 bases between them. The germline CDR1 and CDR2 sequences are MDHEN and SYDVKM. DNA for the CDR3: TGTGCCAGCAGTCCCTGGGACCGTGCAACTAATGAAAAACTGTTTTTT. This codes for CASSPWDRATNEKLFF.